Here is one T cell receptor beta chain with its context. This sample stems from a study of blood T cells in healthy people across ages. For the second PCR, which ran for about 7 to 11 cycles, a sample-barcoded 5' primer and a J-beta primer mix were used. MiXCR, applied by TCRdb to the 5' RACE reads, yields one record per CDR3 protein. The sample consists of under 2,000,000 distinct CDR3 sequences, approximately 50% of them appearing once. The CDR3 runs to 14 residues. Germline CDR1 and CDR2: SGHRS and YFSETQ. Trimming cost V 4 bases and J 4 bases; bases outside gene matches: 5. The TCR originated in a woman between 40 and 50 years old in good health. Sequencing was done on a sample of blood. The V gene is TRBV5-1, the J gene TRBJ2-5; 9 bases align to TRBD1. The CDR3 sequence is CASSTAQGAETQYF. Written as DNA, the CDR3 is TGCGCCAGCAGCACGGCACAGGGGGCAGAGACCCAGTACTTC.